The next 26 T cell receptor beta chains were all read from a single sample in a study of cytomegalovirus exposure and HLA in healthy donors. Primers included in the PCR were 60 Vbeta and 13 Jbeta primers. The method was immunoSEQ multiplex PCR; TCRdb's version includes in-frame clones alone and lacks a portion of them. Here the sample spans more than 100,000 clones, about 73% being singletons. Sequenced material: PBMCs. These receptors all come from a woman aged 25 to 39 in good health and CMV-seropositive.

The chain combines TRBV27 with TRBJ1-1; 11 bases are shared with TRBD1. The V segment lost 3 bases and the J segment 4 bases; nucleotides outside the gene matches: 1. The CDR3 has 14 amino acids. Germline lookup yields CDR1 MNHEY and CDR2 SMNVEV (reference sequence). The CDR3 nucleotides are TGTGCCAGCAGTTTGGGGACAGGGGGCACTGAAGCTTTCTTT. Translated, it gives CASSLGTGGTEAFF.

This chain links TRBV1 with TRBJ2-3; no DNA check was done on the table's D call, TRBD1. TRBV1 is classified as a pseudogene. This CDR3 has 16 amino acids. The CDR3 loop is CTSSQDLLKGADTQYF. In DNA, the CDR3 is TGCACCAGCAGCCAAGATCTCCTCAAGGGGGCAGATACGCAGTATTTT.

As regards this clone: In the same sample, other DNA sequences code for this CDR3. The DNA of the CDR3 is TGTGCCAGCAGCCAAGCCGGGGGTTCCTACAATGAGCAGTTCTTC. Amino acid sequence: CASSQAGGSYNEQFF. The chain combines TRBV4-2 with TRBJ2-1; maybe TRBD2 (6 bases). Trimming stripped 1 base from V and 1 base from J, with 8 bases between. Germline CDR1 and CDR2: LGHNA and YNFKEQ. The CDR3 extends over 15 amino acids.

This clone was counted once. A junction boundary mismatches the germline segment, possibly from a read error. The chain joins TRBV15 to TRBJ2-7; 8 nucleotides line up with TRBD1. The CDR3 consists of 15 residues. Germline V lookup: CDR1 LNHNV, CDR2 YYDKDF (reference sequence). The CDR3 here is CATSPDSDRGPLADF. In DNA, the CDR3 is TGTGCCACCAGCCCCGACTCAGACAGGGGACCGTTGGCTGACTTC.

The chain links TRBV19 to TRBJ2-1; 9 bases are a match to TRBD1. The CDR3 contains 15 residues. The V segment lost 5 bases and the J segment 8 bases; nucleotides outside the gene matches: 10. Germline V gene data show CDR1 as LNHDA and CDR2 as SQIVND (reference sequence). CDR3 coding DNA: TGTGCCAGTAGTTCCGGGACAGGGTTGTCCGATGAGCAGTTCTTC. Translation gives CASSSGTGLSDEQFF.

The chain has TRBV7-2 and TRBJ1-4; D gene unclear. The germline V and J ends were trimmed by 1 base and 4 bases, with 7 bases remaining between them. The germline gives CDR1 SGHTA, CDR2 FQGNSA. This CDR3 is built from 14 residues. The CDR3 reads CASSLDSGNEKLFF. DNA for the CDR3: TGTGCCAGCAGCTTAGATTCGGGTAATGAAAAACTGTTTTTT. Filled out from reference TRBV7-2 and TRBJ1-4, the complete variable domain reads GAGVSQSPSNKVTEKGKDVELRCDPISGHTALYWYRQSLGQGLEFLIYFQGNSAPDKSGLPSDRFSAERTGGSVSTLTIQRTQQEDSAVYLCASSLDSGNEKLFFGSGTQLSVL.

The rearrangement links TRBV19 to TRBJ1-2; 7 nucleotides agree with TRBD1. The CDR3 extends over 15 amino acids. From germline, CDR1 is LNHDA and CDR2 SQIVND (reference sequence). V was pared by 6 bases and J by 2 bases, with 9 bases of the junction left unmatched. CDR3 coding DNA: TGTGCCAGTAGACTCCAACCGGGACAGAACTATGGCTACACCTTC. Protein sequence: CASRLQPGQNYGYTF.

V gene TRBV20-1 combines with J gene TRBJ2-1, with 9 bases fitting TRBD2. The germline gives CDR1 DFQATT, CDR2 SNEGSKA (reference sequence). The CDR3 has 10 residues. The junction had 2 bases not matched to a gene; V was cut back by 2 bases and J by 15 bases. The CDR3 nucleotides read TGCAGTGCTAGAATACTAGCGGGGTTCTTC. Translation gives CSARILAGFF.

The CDR3 coding sequence is TGTGCCAGTAGCGGCAGGGTAAAGACAGATACGCAGTATTTT. Its protein product is CASSGRVKTDTQYF. J is TRBJ2-3 and V is TRBV19; the D gene is possibly TRBD1 (5 bases). CDR3 length: 14 residues. The V and J ends lost 6 bases and 3 bases respectively, with 13 bases between them. Germline V gene data show CDR1 as LNHDA and CDR2 as SQIVND (reference sequence).

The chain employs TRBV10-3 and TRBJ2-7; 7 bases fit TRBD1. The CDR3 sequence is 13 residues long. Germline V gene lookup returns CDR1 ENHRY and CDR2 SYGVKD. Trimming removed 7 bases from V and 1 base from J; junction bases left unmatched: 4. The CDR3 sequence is CAIMSGGSYEQYF. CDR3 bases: TGTGCCATCATGTCAGGGGGATCCTACGAGCAGTACTTC.

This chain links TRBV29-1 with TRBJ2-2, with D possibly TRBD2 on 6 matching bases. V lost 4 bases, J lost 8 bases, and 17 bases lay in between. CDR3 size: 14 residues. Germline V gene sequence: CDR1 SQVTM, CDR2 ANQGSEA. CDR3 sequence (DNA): TGCAGCGTTGGGGTGGCAGGGAGGTTTGGGGAGCTGTTTTTT. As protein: CSVGVAGRFGELFF.

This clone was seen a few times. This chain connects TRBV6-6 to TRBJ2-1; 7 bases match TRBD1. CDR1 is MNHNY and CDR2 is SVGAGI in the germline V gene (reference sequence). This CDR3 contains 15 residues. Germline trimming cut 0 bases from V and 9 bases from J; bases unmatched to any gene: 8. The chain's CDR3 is CASSYSAGGDFEQFF. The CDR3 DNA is TGTGCCAGCAGTTACTCGGCAGGGGGAGATTTTGAGCAGTTCTTC.

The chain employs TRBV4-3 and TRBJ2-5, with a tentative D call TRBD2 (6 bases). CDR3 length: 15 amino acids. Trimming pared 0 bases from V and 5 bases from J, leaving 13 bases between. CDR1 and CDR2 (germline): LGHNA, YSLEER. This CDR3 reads CASSQDSAGRETQYF. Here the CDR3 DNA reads TGCGCCAGCAGCCAAGATTCGGCGGGGAGGGAGACCCAGTACTTC.

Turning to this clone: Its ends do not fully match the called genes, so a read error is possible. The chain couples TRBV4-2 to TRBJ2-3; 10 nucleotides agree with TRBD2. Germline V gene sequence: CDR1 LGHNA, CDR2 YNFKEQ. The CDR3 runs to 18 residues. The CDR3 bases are TGTGCCAGCGGCCAAGATCTCAGCGGGGGGGCAAGCGCAGATACGCAGTATTTT. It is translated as CASGQDLSGGASADTQYF.

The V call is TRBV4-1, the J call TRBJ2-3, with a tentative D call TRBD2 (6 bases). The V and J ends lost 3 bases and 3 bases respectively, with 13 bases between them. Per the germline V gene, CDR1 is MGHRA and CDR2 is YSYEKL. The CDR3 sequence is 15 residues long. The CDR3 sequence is CASSQRDFSTDTQYF. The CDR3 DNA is TGCGCCAGCAGCCAGAGGGACTTCTCTACAGATACGCAGTATTTT.

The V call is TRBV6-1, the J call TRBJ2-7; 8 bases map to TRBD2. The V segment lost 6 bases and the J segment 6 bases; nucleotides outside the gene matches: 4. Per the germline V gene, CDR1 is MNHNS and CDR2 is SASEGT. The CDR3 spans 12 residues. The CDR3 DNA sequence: TGTGCCAGCAGGCGGAGCGGGGGCGAGCAGTACTTC. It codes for CASRRSGGEQYF.

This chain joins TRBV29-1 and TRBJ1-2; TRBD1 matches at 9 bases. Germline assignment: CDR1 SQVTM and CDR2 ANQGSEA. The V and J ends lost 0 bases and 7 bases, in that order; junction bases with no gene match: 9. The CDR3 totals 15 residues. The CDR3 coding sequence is TGCAGCGTTGAAGAATCGGACAGGGGAGATCTTGGCTACACCTTC. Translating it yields CSVEESDRGDLGYTF.

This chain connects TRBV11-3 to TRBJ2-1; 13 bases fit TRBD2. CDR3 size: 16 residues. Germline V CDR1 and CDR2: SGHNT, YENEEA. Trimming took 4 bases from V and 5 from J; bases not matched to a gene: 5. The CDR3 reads CASSSRGLAGNNEQFF. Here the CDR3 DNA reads TGTGCCAGCAGCTCGCGGGGACTAGCGGGGAACAATGAGCAGTTCTTC.

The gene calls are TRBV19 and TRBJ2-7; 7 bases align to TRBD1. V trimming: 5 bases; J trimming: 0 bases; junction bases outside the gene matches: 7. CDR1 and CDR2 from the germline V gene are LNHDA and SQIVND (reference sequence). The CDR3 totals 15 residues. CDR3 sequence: CASSFFTGDSYEQYF. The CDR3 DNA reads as TGTGCCAGTAGTTTCTTCACAGGGGACTCCTACGAGCAGTACTTC.

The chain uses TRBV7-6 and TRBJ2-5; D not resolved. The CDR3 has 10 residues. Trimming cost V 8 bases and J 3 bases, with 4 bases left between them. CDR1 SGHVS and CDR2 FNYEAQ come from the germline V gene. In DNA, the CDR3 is TGTGCCAGCGGCAAAGAGACCCAGTACTTC. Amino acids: CASGKETQYF. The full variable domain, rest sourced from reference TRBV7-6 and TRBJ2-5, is GAGVSQSPRYKVTKRGQDVALRCDPISGHVSLYWYRQALGQGPEFLTYFNYEAQQDKSGLPNDRFSAERPEGSISTLTIQRTEQRDSAMYRCASGKETQYFGPGTRLLVL.

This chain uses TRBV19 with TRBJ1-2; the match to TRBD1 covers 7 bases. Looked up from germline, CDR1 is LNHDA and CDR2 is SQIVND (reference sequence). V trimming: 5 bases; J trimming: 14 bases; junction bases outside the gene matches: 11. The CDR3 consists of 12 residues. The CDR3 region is CASSYRDSASTF. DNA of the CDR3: TGTGCCAGTAGTTACCGGGACAGTGCTAGTACCTTC.

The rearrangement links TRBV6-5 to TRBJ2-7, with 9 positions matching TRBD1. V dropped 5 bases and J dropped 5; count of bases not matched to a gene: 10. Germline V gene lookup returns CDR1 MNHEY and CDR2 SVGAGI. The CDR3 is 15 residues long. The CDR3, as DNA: TGTGCCAGCAGTCCCCCGGGACAGGGTGCTCACGAGCAGTACTTC. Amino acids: CASSPPGQGAHEQYF.

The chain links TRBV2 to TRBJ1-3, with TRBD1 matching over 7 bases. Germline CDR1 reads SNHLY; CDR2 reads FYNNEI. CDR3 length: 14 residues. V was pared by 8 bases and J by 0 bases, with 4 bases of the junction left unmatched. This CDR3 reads CASSTGSSGNTIYF. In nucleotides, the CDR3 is TGTGCCAGCTCGACAGGGAGCTCTGGAAACACCATATATTTT.

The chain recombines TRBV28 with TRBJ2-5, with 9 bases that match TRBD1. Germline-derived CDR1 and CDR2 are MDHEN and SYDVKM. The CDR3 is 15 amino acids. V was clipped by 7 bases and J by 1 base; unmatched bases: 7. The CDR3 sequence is CASTLGDRVQETQYF. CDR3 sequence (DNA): TGTGCCAGCACCCTCGGGGACAGGGTCCAAGAGACCCAGTACTTC.

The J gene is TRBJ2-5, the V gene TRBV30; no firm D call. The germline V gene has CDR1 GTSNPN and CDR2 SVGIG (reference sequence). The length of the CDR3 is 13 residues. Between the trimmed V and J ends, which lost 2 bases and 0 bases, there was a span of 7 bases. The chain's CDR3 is CAWSRSYQETQYF. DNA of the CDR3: TGTGCCTGGAGTCGGTCGTACCAAGAGACCCAGTACTTC.

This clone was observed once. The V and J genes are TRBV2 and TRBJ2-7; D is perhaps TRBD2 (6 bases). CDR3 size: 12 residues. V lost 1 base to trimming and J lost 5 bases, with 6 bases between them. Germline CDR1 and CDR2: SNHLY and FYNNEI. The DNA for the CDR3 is TGTGCCAGCAGTGAAGGCGGGGACGAGCAGTACTTC. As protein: CASSEGGDEQYF.